The rows below give T cell receptor beta chains drawn from one sample of a study of blood T cell repertoires in COVID-19. Libraries were prepared by immunoSEQ multiplex PCR; TCRdb keeps only in-frame clonotypes and omits some of them. The data contain roughly 77,000 clones, more than 60% of them singletons. The sample consisted of peripheral blood. Receptors originate from a human donor in a cohort sampled during active COVID-19. The CDR3 runs from the conserved cysteine through the conserved F or W. A D gene is named only where the DNA matches it firmly. Clone sizes are given selectively: once, few, many, or a class where the clone is expanded.

j_call d_call v_call clone_size cdr3_aa cdr3_nt
TRBJ1-2 - TRBV6-5 - CASSYGIGANYGYTF TGTGCCAGCAGTTACGGGATAGGGGCTAACTATGGCTACACCTTC
TRBJ2-3 TRBD2 TRBV11-3 - CASSAQGPGGLNTQYF TGTGCCAGCAGCGCCCAAGGACCGGGGGGGCTAAATACGCAGTATTTT
TRBJ2-5 TRBD2 TRBV2 - CATRLAGGQETQYF TGTGCCACCCGACTAGCGGGGGGCCAAGAGACCCAGTACTTC
TRBJ2-1 - TRBV3-1/TRBV3-2 large CASSQDLTWRPLNEQFF TGTGCCAGCAGCCAAGACCTGACTTGGCGGCCGCTCAATGAGCAGTTCTTC
TRBJ1-3 - TRBV2 - CASSPSTGTGNTIYF TGTGCCAGCAGCCCATCTACAGGGACCGGAAACACCATATATTTT
TRBJ2-7 - TRBV5-1 - CASSSSSYEQYF TGCGCCAGCAGCTCTAGCTCCTACGAGCAGTACTTC
TRBJ1-2 - TRBV20-1 - CSARDNGYTF TGCAGTGCTAGGGACAATGGCTACACCTTC
TRBJ2-5 TRBD1 TRBV10-3 - CAISPRQGAGETQYF TGTGCCATCAGTCCTCGCCAGGGGGCAGGGGAGACCCAGTACTTC
TRBJ1-2 TRBD1 TRBV15 - CATSRDGTANYGYTF TGTGCCACCAGCAGAGACGGGACAGCTAACTATGGCTACACCTTC
TRBJ1-1 - TRBV5-1 - CASSERDGHTEAFF TGCGCCAGCAGCGAGCGGGACGGGCACACTGAAGCTTTCTTT
TRBJ2-7 - TRBV5-1 - CASSLSGTLSSYEQYF TGCGCCAGCAGCTTATCAGGGACTTTGAGCTCCTACGAGCAGTACTTC
TRBJ2-3 - TRBV7-2 - CASSVTYTDTQYF TGTGCCAGCAGCGTCACATACACAGATACGCAGTATTTT
TRBJ1-5 TRBD1 TRBV9 - CASSVGDSYSNQPQHF TGTGCCAGCAGCGTAGGGGACAGTTATAGCAATCAGCCCCAGCATTTT
TRBJ2-2 TRBD2 TRBV9 - CASSTLAGGLNTGELFF TGTGCCAGCAGCACCCTAGCGGGGGGGCTGAACACCGGGGAGCTGTTTTTT
TRBJ2-7 TRBD2 TRBV6-2/TRBV6-3 - CASSTLFGGTSEVYEQYF TGTGCCAGCAGCACTCTTTTCGGAGGGACTAGCGAAGTGTACGAGCAGTACTTC
TRBJ2-3 TRBD2 TRBV4-3 - CASSQHSQSPSGGRYSTDTQYF TGCGCCAGCAGCCAGCACTCTCAATCCCCTAGCGGGGGCCGTTATAGCACAGATACGCAGTATTTT
TRBJ1-3 - TRBV10-3 - CAISDWERDPEGPGNTIYF TGTGCCATCAGTGATTGGGAACGGGACCCGGAGGGCCCTGGAAACACCATATATTTT
TRBJ2-1 TRBD1 TRBV24-1 - CATSESDRVGYNEQFF TGTGCCACCAGTGAATCGGACAGGGTAGGGTACAATGAGCAGTTCTTC
TRBJ1-6 - TRBV27 - CASMGVGPLHF TGTGCCAGCATGGGAGTAGGGCCCCTCCACTTT
TRBJ2-3 TRBD2 TRBV10-3 - CAISDLGLAGPTHSTDTQYF TGTGCCATCAGTGACCTAGGACTAGCGGGGCCGACCCATAGCACAGATACGCAGTATTTT
TRBJ2-7 - TRBV28 - CAIKLQNSYEQYF TGTGCCATTAAGCTGCAAAATTCCTACGAGCAGTACTTC
TRBJ2-5 - TRBV5-1 - CASSLGSRIQETQYF TGCGCCAGCAGCTTGGGGTCTAGAATTCAAGAGACCCAGTACTTC
TRBJ1-2 TRBD1 TRBV4-1 - CASSQQGDYGYTF TGCGCCAGCAGCCAACAGGGGGACTATGGCTACACCTTC
TRBJ1-5 TRBD1 TRBV30 - CAWSPRGGVTGVSQPQHF TGTGCCTGGAGTCCACGGGGTGGGGTTACAGGGGTTTCTCAGCCCCAGCATTTT